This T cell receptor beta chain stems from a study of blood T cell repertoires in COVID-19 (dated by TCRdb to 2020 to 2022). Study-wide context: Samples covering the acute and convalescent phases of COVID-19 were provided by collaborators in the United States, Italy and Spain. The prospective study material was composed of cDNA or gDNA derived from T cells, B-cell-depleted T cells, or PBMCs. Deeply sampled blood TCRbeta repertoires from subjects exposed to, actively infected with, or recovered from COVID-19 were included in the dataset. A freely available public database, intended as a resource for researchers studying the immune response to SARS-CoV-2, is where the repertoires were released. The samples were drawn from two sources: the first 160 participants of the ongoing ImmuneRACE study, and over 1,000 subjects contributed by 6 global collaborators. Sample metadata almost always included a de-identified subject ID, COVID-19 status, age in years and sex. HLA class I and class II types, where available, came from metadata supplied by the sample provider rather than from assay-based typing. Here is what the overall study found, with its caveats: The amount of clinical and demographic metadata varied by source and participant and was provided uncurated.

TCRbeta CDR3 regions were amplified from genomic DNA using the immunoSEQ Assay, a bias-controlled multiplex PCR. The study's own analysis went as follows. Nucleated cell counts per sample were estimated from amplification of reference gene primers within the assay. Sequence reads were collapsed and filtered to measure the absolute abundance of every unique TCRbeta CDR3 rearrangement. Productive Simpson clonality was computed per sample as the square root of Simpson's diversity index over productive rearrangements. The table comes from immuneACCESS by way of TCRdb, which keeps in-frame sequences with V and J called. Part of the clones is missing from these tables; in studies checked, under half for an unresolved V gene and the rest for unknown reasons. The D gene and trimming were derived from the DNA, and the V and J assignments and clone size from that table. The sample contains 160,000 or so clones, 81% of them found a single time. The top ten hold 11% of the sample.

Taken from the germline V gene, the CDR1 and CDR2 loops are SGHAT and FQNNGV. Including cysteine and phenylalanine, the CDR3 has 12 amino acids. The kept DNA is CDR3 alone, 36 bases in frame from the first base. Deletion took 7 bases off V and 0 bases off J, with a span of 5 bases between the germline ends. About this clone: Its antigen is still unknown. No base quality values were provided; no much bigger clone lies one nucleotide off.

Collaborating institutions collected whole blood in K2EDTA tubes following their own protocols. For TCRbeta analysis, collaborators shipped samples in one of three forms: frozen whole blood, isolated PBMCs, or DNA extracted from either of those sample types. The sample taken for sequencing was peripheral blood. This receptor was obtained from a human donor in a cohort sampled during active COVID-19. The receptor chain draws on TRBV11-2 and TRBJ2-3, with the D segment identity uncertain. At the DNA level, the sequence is TGTGCCAGCATCCGTAGCACAGATACGCAGTATTTT. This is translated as CASIRSTDTQYF.